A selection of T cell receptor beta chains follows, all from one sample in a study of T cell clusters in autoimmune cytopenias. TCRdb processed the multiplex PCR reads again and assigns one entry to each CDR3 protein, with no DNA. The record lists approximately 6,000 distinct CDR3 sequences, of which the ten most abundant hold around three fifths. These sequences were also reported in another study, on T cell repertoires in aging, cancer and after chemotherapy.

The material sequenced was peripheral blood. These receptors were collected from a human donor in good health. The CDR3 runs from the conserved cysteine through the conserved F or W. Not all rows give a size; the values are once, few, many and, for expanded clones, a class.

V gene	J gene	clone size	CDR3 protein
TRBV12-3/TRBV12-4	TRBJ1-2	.	CASSLTGDGGYTF
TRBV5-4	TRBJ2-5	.	CASSFNSQQETQYF
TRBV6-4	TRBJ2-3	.	CASSVTGGFDTQYF
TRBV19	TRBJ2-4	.	CASSILWGGRSKNIQYF
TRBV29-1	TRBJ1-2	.	CSVVISGTVNYGYTF
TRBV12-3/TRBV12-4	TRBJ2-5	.	CASSFGGLAVQETQYF
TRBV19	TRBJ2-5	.	CASSIVAQETQYF
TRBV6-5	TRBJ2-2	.	CASSYSHGRASTGELFF
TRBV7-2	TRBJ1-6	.	CASSTQQGALNSPLHF
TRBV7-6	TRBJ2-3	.	CASSLGGTSGGTQYF
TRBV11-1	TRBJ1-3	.	CASSRRQVSGNTIYF
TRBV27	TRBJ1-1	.	CASSLGSGFRTEAFF
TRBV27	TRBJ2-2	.	CASSDSRGWGASTGELFF
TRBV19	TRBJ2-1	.	CASSIGSGGRNNEQFF
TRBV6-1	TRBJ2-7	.	CASSETRTYEQYF
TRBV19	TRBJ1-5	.	CASADREYQPQHF
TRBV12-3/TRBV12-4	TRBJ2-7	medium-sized	CASSLNYRDEQYF
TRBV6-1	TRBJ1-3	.	CASTTVVDSGNTIYF
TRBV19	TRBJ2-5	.	CASSTALARETQYF
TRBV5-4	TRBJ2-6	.	CASSLPGAGANVLTF
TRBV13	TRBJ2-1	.	CASSLGTRDSWGFGNEQFF
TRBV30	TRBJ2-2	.	CAWDLLINTGELFF
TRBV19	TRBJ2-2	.	CASSIKTSGGPGELFF
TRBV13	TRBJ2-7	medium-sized	CASSFSTGGEYEQYF
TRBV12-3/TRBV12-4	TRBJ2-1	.	CASSLLAGGHNEQFF
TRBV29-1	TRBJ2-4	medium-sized	CSVRRSADIQYF
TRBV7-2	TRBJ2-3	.	CASSFDSTAQYF
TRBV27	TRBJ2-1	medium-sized	CASSPRSGRRDEQFF
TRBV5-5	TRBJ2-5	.	CASTLGLGNQETQYF
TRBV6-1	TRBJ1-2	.	CASITQDRGLGYGYTF
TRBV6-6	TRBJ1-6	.	CASSYGQGSPLHF
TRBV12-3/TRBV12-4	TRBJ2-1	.	CASRLVSSYNEQFF
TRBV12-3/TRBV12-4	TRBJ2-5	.	CASSRSWTGEETQYF
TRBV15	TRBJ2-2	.	CATSRPPRSTGELFF
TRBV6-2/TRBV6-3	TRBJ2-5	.	CASIRGPRQETQYF
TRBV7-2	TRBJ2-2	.	CASSPSSTGELFF
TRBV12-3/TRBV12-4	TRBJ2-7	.	CASSLGQPDKEYF
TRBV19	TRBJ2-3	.	CASSLTGDDTDTQYF
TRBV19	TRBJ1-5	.	CASGPKAARYSNQPQHF